These 19 T cell receptor beta chains were sequenced from one sample in a study of cytomegalovirus exposure and HLA in healthy donors. The PCR employed 60 Vbeta primers together with 13 Jbeta primers. Clones were read by immunoSEQ multiplex PCR, and TCRdb kept only the in-frame ones, dropping some. The sample holds 210,000 or so clones, 85% seen once. Sequencing was done on a sample of PBMCs. Receptor source: a girl aged 2-10 years in good health and CMV-seronegative.

V gene TRBV5-1 combines with J gene TRBJ2-7, with 8 bases fitting TRBD1. The CDR3 covers 14 residues. J was trimmed by 3 bases and V by 4 bases; bases with no gene match: 6. Germline assignment: CDR1 SGHRS and CDR2 YFSETQ. CDR3 loop: CASSEVQGVYEQYF. The CDR3 bases are TGCGCCAGCAGCGAAGTACAGGGGGTCTACGAGCAGTACTTC. Using reference TRBV5-1 and TRBJ2-7 for the parts outside the CDR3, the full variable domain is KAGVTQTPRYLIKTRGQQVTLSCSPISGHRSVSWYQQTPGQGLQFLFEYFSETQRNKGNFPGRFSGRQFSNSRSEMNVSTLELGDSALYLCASSEVQGVYEQYFGPGTRLTVT.

The chain joins TRBV6-5 to TRBJ2-5; D is ambiguous. V lost 6 bases to trimming and J lost 2 bases, with 10 bases between them. The CDR3 is 13 amino acids. CDR1 and CDR2 (germline): MNHEY, SVGAGI. DNA for the CDR3: TGTGCCAGCAGCCACGGGTCACAAGAGACCCAGTACTTC. Translated: CASSHGSQETQYF.

The chain links TRBV5-1 to TRBJ1-1, with 7 bases lining up with TRBD1. This CDR3 contains 16 residues. Germline CDR1 is SGHRS and CDR2 is YFSETQ. V shed 4 bases, J shed 1 base, and the junction held 10 bases outside the gene matches. The CDR3 here is CASSPKTGRKNTEAFF. The CDR3 nucleotides read TGCGCCAGCAGCCCTAAGACAGGGAGAAAGAACACTGAAGCTTTCTTT.

V gene TRBV7-9 combines with J gene TRBJ2-1, with TRBD2 matching over 8 bases. Germline loops: CDR1 SEHNR, CDR2 FQNEAQ (reference sequence). The CDR3 runs to 15 residues. The trim removed 1 base at V and 8 bases at J, leaving 7 bases unmatched. CDR3 in amino acids: CASSLVPGGRHEQFF. The CDR3, as DNA: TGTGCCAGCAGCTTAGTCCCGGGGGGGAGGCATGAGCAGTTCTTC. Full variable domain (rest looked up from reference TRBV7-9 and TRBJ2-1): DTGVSQNPRHKITKRGQNVTFRCDPISEHNRLYWYRQTLGQGPEFLTYFQNEAQLEKSRLLSDRFSAERPKGSFSTLEIQRTEQGDSAMYLCASSLVPGGRHEQFFGPGTRLTVL.

The chain links TRBV5-1 to TRBJ2-1, with D uncertain. Between the trimmed V and J ends, which lost 0 bases and 1 base, there was a span of 5 bases. Germline CDR1 and CDR2: SGHRS and YFSETQ. This CDR3 comprises 14 residues. CDR3 in DNA: TGCGCCAGCAGCTTGGCCAGATCCTACAATGAGCAGTTCTTC. Its protein product is CASSLARSYNEQFF.

V usage is TRBV6-1 and J usage is TRBJ2-1; maybe TRBD2 (6 bases). The germline gives CDR1 MNHNS, CDR2 SASEGT. The CDR3 covers 15 residues. Trimming stripped 7 bases from V and 8 bases from J, with 21 bases between. The CDR3 spells CASTPGGVWSDEQFF. The DNA for the CDR3 is TGTGCCAGCACCCCCGGAGGGGTTTGGAGTGATGAGCAGTTCTTC.

This chain uses TRBV5-8 with TRBJ1-5; a weak D match, TRBD1 (5 bases). CDR1 and CDR2 from the germline V gene are SGHTS and YDEGEE. There are 15 residues in the CDR3. V gave up 4 bases and J gave up 2 bases, with 13 bases separating them. The DNA for the CDR3 is TGTGCCAGCAGCCTACAGGTTGGGGGCAATCAGCCCCAGCATTTT. Translated, it gives CASSLQVGGNQPQHF.

The chain uses TRBV19 and TRBJ1-5; 7 bases map to TRBD1. This CDR3 region has 15 residues. From germline, CDR1 is LNHDA and CDR2 SQIVND (reference sequence). V trimming: 2 bases; J trimming: 6 bases; junction bases outside the gene matches: 7. In nucleotides, the CDR3 is TGTGCCAGTAGTATATCGGAGGGGGCAGCTCAGCCCCAGCATTTT. It translates to CASSISEGAAQPQHF.

The V call is TRBV5-1, the J call TRBJ1-2; 7 bases line up with TRBD1. This CDR3 region has 13 residues. CDR1 is SGHRS, CDR2 YFSETQ, per germline. After removal of 6 bases from V and 0 bases from J, the junction contained 2 bases not matched to a gene. Written as DNA, the CDR3 is TGCGCCAGCACGGGACAGACTAACTATGGCTACACCTTC. It yields the protein CASTGQTNYGYTF.

The chain combines TRBV25-1 with TRBJ1-2; 9 bases are a match to TRBD1. V lost 8 bases, J lost 7 bases, and 8 bases stayed unmatched. This CDR3 is built from 13 residues. Germline CDR1 is MGHDK and CDR2 is SYGVNS. CDR3: CASQDRGRGGYTF. The CDR3 nucleotides read TGTGCCAGCCAGGACAGGGGAAGGGGTGGCTACACCTTC.

The rearrangement links TRBV19 to TRBJ1-1; D is unclear. V shed 3 bases and J shed 4 bases, with 12 bases lying between them. This CDR3 has 14 amino acids. Germline loops: CDR1 LNHDA, CDR2 SQIVND (reference sequence). The CDR3 DNA sequence: TGTGCCAGTAGTATCGGTTTCGGGTTCACTGAAGCTTTCTTT. This gives the protein CASSIGFGFTEAFF.

The rearrangement joins TRBV18 to TRBJ1-6, with D unresolved. Germline V gene data show CDR1 as KGHSH and CDR2 as LQKENI. With 4 bases removed from V and 9 bases from J, the gap between germline ends came to 10 bases. This CDR3 spans 13 amino acids. Written as DNA, the CDR3 is TGTGCCAGCTCACGGGCAGAAGCTTCACCCCTCCACTTT. Its translation is CASSRAEASPLHF. The variable domain in full, completed from reference TRBV18 and TRBJ1-6, reads NAGVMQNPRHLVRRRGQEARLRCSPMKGHSHVYWYRQLPEEGLKFMVYLQKENIIDESGMPKERFSAEFPKEGPSILRIQQVVRGDSAAYFCASSRAEASPLHFGNGTRLTVT.

The chain employs TRBV30 and TRBJ1-2; a weak D match, TRBD1 (6 bases). The CDR3 totals 13 residues. The germline CDR1 and CDR2 sequences are GTSNPN and SVGIG (reference sequence). Deletions cut 8 bases from V and 0 bases from J, with 13 bases between. CDR3 loop: CARLDRSNYGYTF. CDR3 nucleotides: TGTGCCCGACTCGACAGGTCTAACTATGGCTACACCTTC.

Comments on this clone: The junction differs from germline at one of its ends, possibly a read error. The V gene is TRBV5-1, the J gene TRBJ1-1; the match to TRBD1 covers 10 bases. This CDR3 is built from 15 residues. Germline CDR1 and CDR2: SGHRS and YFSETQ. CDR3 sequence (DNA): TGCGCCAGCAGCTTGGGAGACAGGGGGCCAGGTGAAGCTTGCTTT. Translation gives CASSLGDRGPGEACF.

V is TRBV2 and J is TRBJ2-3; 7 nucleotides align to TRBD2. In germline, CDR1 is SNHLY, CDR2 FYNNEI. The length of the CDR3 is 16 residues. V gave up 7 bases and J gave up 0 bases; unmatched junction bases: 10. CDR3 loop: CASTPGGGPSTDTQYF. CDR3 in DNA: TGTGCCAGCACCCCTGGGGGAGGGCCTAGCACAGATACGCAGTATTTT.

The chain joins TRBV5-5 to TRBJ2-1; 8 nucleotides match TRBD2. Germline loops: CDR1 SGHKS, CDR2 YYEKEE (reference sequence). V was clipped by 3 bases and J by 7 bases; unmatched bases: 0. This CDR3 has 12 residues. CDR3: CASSSSGNEQFF. CDR3 nucleotides: TGTGCCAGCAGCTCTAGCGGGAATGAGCAGTTCTTC.

The chain couples TRBV7-6 to TRBJ1-4, with 7 bases identical to TRBD1. Germline CDR1 and CDR2: SGHVS and FNYEAQ. The CDR3 consists of 17 residues. V lost 1 base, J lost 7 bases, and 12 bases stayed unmatched. The CDR3 DNA follows: TGTGCCAGCAGCTTAGTAGCCCGGACAGGTGGAAGTGAAAAACTGTTTTTT. This sequence encodes CASSLVARTGGSEKLFF. Complete variable domain (other parts from reference TRBV7-6 and TRBJ1-4): GAGVSQSPRYKVTKRGQDVALRCDPISGHVSLYWYRQALGQGPEFLTYFNYEAQQDKSGLPNDRFSAERPEGSISTLTIQRTEQRDSAMYRCASSLVARTGGSEKLFFGSGTQLSVL.

The chain carries TRBV2 and TRBJ1-6; weak D call: TRBD1 (6 bases). Germline CDR1 is SNHLY and CDR2 is FYNNEI. The CDR3 has 15 residues. V was trimmed by 5 bases and J by 4 bases, leaving 12 bases between them. The CDR3 sequence is CASSNSGQYNSPLHF. Here the CDR3 DNA reads TGTGCCAGCAGTAACTCCGGACAGTATAATTCACCCCTCCACTTT.

The rearrangement joins TRBV5-1 to TRBJ1-2; TRBD1 agrees at 9 bases. Unmatched junction bases numbered 5, after V lost 0 bases and J lost 5 bases. Germline CDR1 reads SGHRS; CDR2 reads YFSETQ. The CDR3 runs to 15 residues. CDR3 amino acids: CASSLGQGVRYGYTF. CDR3 DNA sequence: TGCGCCAGCAGCTTGGGACAGGGGGTACGATATGGCTACACCTTC.